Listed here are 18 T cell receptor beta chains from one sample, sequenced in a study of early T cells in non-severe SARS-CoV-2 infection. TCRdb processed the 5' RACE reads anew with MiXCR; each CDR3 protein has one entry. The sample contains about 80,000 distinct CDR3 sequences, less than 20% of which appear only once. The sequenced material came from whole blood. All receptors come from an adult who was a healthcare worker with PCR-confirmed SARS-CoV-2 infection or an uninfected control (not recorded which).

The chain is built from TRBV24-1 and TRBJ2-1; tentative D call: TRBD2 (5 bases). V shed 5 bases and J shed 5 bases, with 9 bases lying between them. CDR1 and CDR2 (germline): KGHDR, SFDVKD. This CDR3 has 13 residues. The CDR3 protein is CATSVRTDNEQFF. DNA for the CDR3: TGTGCCACCAGTGTCCGGACTGACAATGAGCAGTTCTTC.

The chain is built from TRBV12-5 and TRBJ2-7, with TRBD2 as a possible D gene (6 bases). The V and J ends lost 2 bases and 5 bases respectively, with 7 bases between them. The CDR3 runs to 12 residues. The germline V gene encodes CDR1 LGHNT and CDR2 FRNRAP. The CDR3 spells CASGLRGNEQYF. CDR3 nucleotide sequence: TGTGCTAGTGGTTTGCGGGGGAACGAGCAGTACTTC.

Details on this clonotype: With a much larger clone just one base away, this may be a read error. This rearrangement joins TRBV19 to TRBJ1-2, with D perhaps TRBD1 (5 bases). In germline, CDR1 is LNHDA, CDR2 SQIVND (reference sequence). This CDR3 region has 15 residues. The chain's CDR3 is CASLDRPSPNYDYTF. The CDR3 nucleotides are TGTGCCAGCCTAGACAGACCATCTCCTAACTATGACTACACCTTC.

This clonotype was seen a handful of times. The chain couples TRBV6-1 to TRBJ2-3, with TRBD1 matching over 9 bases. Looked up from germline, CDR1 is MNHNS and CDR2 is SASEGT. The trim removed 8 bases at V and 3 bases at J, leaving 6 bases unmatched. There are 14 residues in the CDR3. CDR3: CASATDRGTDTQYF. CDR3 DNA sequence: TGTGCCAGCGCTACGGACAGGGGTACAGATACGCAGTATTTT.

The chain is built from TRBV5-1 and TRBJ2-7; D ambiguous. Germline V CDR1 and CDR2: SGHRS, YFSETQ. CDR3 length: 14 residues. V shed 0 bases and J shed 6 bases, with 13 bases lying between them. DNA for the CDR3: TGCGCCAGCAGCTTGGTATCCGAGACGCGCGAGCAGTACTTC. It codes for CASSLVSETREQYF.

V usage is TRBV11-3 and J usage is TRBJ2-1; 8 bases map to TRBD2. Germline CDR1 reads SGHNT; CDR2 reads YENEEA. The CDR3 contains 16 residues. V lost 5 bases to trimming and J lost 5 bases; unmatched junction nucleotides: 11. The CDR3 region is CASSPIQRGSNNEQFF. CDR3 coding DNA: TGTGCCAGCAGCCCGATCCAGCGGGGGTCTAACAATGAGCAGTTCTTC.

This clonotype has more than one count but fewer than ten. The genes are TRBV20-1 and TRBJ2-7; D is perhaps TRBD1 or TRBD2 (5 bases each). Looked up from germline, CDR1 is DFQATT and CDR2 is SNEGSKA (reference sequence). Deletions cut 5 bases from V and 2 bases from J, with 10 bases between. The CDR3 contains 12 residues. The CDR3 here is CSARDHPYEQYF. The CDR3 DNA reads TGCAGTGCTCGGGACCATCCCTACGAGCAGTACTTC.

The CDR3: CASSLAGGGSPLHF. For the CDR3, the DNA is TGTGCCAGCAGCTTGGCAGGGGGAGGCTCACCCCTCCACTTT. The rearrangement links TRBV5-5 to TRBJ1-6, with 7 bases aligning to TRBD1. Losses at the gene ends were 0 bases for V and 10 bases for J; bases not matched to a gene: 4. Germline CDR1 SGHKS, CDR2 YYEKEE (reference sequence). CDR3 length equals 14 residues.

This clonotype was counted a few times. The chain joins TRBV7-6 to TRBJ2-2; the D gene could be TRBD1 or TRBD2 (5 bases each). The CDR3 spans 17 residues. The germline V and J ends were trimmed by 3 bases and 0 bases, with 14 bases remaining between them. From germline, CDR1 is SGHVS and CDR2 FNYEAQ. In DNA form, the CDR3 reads TGTGCCAGCAGCTTCATCCCCCGGGGCGCGAACACCGGGGAGCTGTTTTTT. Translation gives CASSFIPRGANTGELFF.

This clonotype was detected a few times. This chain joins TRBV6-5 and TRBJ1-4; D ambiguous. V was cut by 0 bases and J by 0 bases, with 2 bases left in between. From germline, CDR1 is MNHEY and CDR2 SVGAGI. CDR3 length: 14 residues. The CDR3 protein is CASSYSPTNEKLFF. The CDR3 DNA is TGTGCCAGCAGTTACTCTCCAACTAATGAAAAACTGTTTTTT.

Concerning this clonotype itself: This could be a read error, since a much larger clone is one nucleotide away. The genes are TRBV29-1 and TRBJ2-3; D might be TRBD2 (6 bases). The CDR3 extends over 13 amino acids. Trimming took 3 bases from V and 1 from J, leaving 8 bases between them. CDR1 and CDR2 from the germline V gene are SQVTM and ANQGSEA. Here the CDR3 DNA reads TGCAGCGTTGACCAGCGGGGCACAGATACGCAGTATTTT. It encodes CSVDQRGTDTQYF.

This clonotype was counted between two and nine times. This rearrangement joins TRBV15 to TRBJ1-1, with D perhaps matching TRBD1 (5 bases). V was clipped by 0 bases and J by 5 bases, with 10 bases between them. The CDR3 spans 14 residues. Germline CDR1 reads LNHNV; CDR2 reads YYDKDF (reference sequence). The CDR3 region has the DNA TGTGCCACCAGCAGAGATGGGTGGGGGACTGAAGCTTTCTTT. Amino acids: CATSRDGWGTEAFF.

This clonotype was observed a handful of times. In DNA form, the CDR3 reads TGTGCCAGCAGCCATCACAAGACTAGTACCTCAGAGACCCAGTACTTC. It encodes CASSHHKTSTSETQYF. This chain links TRBV3-1 with TRBJ2-5; tentatively, D is TRBD2 (6 bases). CDR1 LGHDT and CDR2 YNNKEL come from the germline V gene (reference sequence). This CDR3 region has 16 residues. Trimming shortened V by 3 bases and J by 4 bases, and 18 bases separated the two germline ends.

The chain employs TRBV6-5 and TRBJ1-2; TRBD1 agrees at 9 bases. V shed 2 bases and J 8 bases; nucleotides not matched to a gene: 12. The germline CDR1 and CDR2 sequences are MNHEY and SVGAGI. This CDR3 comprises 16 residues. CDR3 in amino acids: CASSYTGTGFLEGYTF. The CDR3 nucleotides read TGTGCCAGCAGTTACACTGGGACAGGGTTTCTTGAGGGCTACACCTTC.

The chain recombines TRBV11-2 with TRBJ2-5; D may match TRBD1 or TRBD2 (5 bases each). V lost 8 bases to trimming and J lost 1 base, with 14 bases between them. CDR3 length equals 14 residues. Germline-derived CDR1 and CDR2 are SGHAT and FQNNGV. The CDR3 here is CASSYRGPQETQYF. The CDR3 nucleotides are TGTGCCAGCTCGTACCGGGGACCCCAAGAGACCCAGTACTTC.

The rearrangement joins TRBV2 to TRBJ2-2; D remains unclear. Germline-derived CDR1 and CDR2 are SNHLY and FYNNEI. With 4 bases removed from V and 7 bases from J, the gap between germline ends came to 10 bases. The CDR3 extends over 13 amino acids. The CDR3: CASSGEVGGELFF. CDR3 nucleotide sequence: TGTGCCAGCAGTGGAGAAGTAGGCGGGGAGCTGTTTTTT.

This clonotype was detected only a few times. The CDR3, as DNA: TGTGCCAGCACCGCCGCTTTGCAAAAACTGTTTTTT. This gives the protein CASTAALQKLFF. The genes are TRBV12-3 or TRBV12-4 and TRBJ1-4; D is ambiguous. The CDR3 sequence is 12 residues long. Trimming pared 7 bases from V and 9 bases from J, leaving 12 bases between.

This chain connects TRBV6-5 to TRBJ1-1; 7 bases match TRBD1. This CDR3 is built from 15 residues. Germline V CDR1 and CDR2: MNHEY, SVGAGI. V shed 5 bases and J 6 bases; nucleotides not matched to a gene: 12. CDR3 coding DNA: TGTGCCAGCAGTGCTCCGGGACAGAAAAGCGCTGAAGCTTTCTTT. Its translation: CASSAPGQKSAEAFF.